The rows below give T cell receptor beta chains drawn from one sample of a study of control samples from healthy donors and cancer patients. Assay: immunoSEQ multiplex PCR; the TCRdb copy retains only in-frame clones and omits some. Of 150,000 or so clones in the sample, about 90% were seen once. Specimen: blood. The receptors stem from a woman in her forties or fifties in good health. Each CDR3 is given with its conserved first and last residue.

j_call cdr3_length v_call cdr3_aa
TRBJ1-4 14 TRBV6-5 CASRKRGGAEKLFF
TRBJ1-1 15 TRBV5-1 CASSGTGERNTEAFF
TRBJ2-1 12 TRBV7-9 CASSSTGYEQFF
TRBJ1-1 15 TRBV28 CASSYFDSPNTEAFF
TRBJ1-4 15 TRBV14 CASSQWDRGNEKLFF
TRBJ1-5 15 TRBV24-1 CATSDRTQGGQPQHF
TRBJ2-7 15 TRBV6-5 CASSSRSTGNYEQYF
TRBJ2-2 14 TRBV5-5 CASSRDGNTGELFF
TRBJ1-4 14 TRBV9 CASSVSGTNEKLFF
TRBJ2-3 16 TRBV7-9 CASSPDRFAAKDTQYF
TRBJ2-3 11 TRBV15 CATSRGDTQYF
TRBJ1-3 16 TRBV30 CAWTASLKKIGNTIYF